Included here is one T cell receptor (beta chain) sequence, with context. This sample stems from a study of blood T cells in healthy people across ages. Alongside a J-beta primer mix, a sample-barcoded 5' primer served in a second PCR lasting about 7 to 12 cycles. Every cDNA was tagged by a template-switch adaptor with 12 random nucleotides. Using its own MiXCR run on the 5' RACE reads, TCRdb lists one record per CDR3 protein. The sample has about 780,000 distinct CDR3 sequences; 46% are singletons. The CDR3 covers 13 residues. V was cut by 7 bases and J by 0 bases, with 12 bases left in between. CDR1 is SQVTM and CDR2 is ANQGSEA in the germline V gene.

Sequencing input: blood. This sequence was found in an elderly man in good health. The chain joins TRBV29-1 to TRBJ1-2, with D perhaps TRBD1 (5 bases). The DNA of the CDR3 is TGCAGCGCGCAACAGGCTCCTAACTATGGCTACACCTTC. It yields the protein CSAQQAPNYGYTF.